What follows are 22 T cell receptor beta chains derived from one specimen sequenced in a study of regulatory T cells in long-lasting Graves disease. Time point meaning: newly diagnosed GD, antithyroid drugs for less than 3 months. Preparation of the TCR library used RNA extracted from PBMCs. Construction of the TCR beta libraries employed iRepertoire HTBI primers in conjunction with Arm-PCR of CDR3 regions. Each CDR3 protein gets one entry after TCRdb re-called the multiplex PCR reads with MiXCR. This sample has roughly 520,000 distinct CDR3 sequences, with 9.5% to 15% found just once. These data are also associated with another study on T cells in Graves' hyperthyroidism and ophthalmopathy.

The sample consisted of peripheral blood mononuclear cells (PBMCs), taken at new diagnosis, from a patient treated with antithyroid drugs. The source of these receptors is a woman aged 25 to 45 with Graves disease.

The chain carries TRBV19 and TRBJ2-7, with a weak D call TRBD2 (6 bases). This CDR3 is 15 amino acids long. V was cut by 5 bases and J by 0 bases, with 14 bases left in between. In germline, CDR1 is LNHDA, CDR2 SQIVND (reference sequence). As DNA, the CDR3 is TGTGCCAGTAGTTCGGAGGGTTTCGACTCCTACGAGCAGTACTTC. Encoded protein: CASSSEGFDSYEQYF.

The table lists this clonotype with many counts. The J gene is TRBJ1-1, the V gene TRBV12-3 or TRBV12-4; D ambiguous. CDR3 length: 11 amino acids. V dropped 5 bases and J dropped 5 bases, with 6 bases sitting between them. The CDR3 loop reads CASSKLTEAFF. The CDR3, as DNA: TGTGCCAGCAGTAAATTGACTGAAGCTTTCTTT.

In the case of this clonotype: This may be a read error: a much more frequent sequence differs by one nucleotide. The J gene is TRBJ2-2, the V gene TRBV10-3, with unresolved D. The V and J ends lost 3 bases and 3 bases respectively, with 5 bases between them. CDR1 is ENHRY, CDR2 SYGVKD, per germline. This CDR3 has 13 residues. CDR3 nucleotides: TGTGCCATCAGTGATGGGGACACCGGGGAGCTGTTTTTT. Residues: CAISDGDTGELFF.

The chain is built from TRBV15 and TRBJ1-1; D possibly corresponds to TRBD1 (5 bases). The CDR3 has 16 amino acids. Trimming took off 1 base at V and 1 base at J, with 13 bases between the two ends. Germline assignment: CDR1 LNHNV and CDR2 YYDKDF (reference sequence). The CDR3 nucleotides are TGTGCCACCAGCAGAGGAGGTCGCGGGGGGAACACTGAAGCTTTCTTT. Protein sequence: CATSRGGRGGNTEAFF.

At least ten counts were recorded for this clonotype. V and J are TRBV28 and TRBJ2-1; no reliable D call. The CDR3 extends over 11 amino acids. Germline values: CDR1 MDHEN, CDR2 SYDVKM. The V gene lost 4 bases and the J gene lost 9 bases, with 7 bases spanning the gap. The CDR3 DNA reads as TGTGCCAGCAGTTCCCTTCTTGAGCAGTTCTTC. It translates to CASSSLLEQFF.

This clonotype was recorded many times. V is TRBV20-1 and J is TRBJ1-2; the D is unclear. Trimming stripped 6 bases from V and 4 bases from J, with 15 bases between. The CDR3 is 13 amino acids. Per germline, CDR1 DFQATT and CDR2 SNEGSKA (reference sequence). The chain's CDR3 is CSAPEQDLYGYTF. CDR3 nucleotides: TGCAGTGCCCCTGAGCAGGACCTCTATGGCTACACCTTC.

This clonotype has at least ten counts. The chain is built from TRBV11-3 and TRBJ2-7; D not resolved. Germline lookup yields CDR1 SGHNT and CDR2 YENEEA. The CDR3 has 10 residues. The CDR3 sequence: CVARFYEQYF. DNA for the CDR3: TGTGTCGCACGTTTCTACGAGCAGTACTTC.

CDR3 nucleotides: TGTGCCAGCAGCTCAGGCAGGGAGCGCTCCTACGAGCAGTACTTC. It yields the protein CASSSGRERSYEQYF. The rearrangement uses TRBV7-9 and TRBJ2-7; perhaps D is TRBD1 or TRBD2 (5 bases each). Germline values: CDR1 SEHNR, CDR2 FQNEAQ (reference sequence). The CDR3 spans 15 residues. V lost 4 bases and J 0 bases, leaving 13 bases between the germline ends.

This clonotype was found a few times. The chain couples TRBV7-3 to TRBJ2-1, with D perhaps assigned TRBD1 or TRBD2 (5 bases each). V was clipped by 5 bases and J by 5 bases, with 13 bases between them. There are 14 residues in the CDR3. Germline CDR1 is SGHTA and CDR2 is FQGTGA. The CDR3 loop is CASSPTGANNEQFF. The CDR3 DNA sequence: TGTGCCAGCAGCCCGACCGGGGCCAACAATGAGCAGTTCTTC.

Many counts were recorded for this clonotype. The genes are TRBV27 and TRBJ1-4; tentative D call: TRBD1 (5 bases). Germline V gene data show CDR1 as MNHEY and CDR2 as SMNVEV (reference sequence). Trimming removed 6 bases at V and 8 bases at J, with 22 bases between. The CDR3 has 16 amino acids. The DNA for the CDR3 is TGTGCCAGCAGCCAGTTTAGGGGACTGGGTGAAGAAAAACTGTTTTTT. Translating it yields CASSQFRGLGEEKLFF.

A remark on this clonotype: The junction differs from germline at one of its ends, possibly a read error. The CDR3 sequence is CSVGEGPVYEQHF. The CDR3 DNA reads as TGCAGCGTTGGGGAGGGACCTGTATACGAGCAGCACTTC. The gene calls are TRBV29-1 and TRBJ2-7, with 7 bases aligning to TRBD2. The CDR3 sequence is 13 residues long. Germline-derived CDR1 and CDR2 are SQVTM and ANQGSEA.

This clonotype appeared many times. The chain combines TRBV27 with TRBJ1-2, with a possible D match to TRBD1 (5 bases). V was pared by 4 bases and J by 0 bases, with 12 bases between. Germline loops: CDR1 MNHEY, CDR2 SMNVEV (reference sequence). The CDR3 loop spans 15 amino acids. CDR3 nucleotides: TGTGCCAGCAGTTCCTTAACAGGCCCTAACTATGGCTACACCTTC. This gives the protein CASSSLTGPNYGYTF.

This clonotype appeared many times. This sequence joins TRBV24-1 and TRBJ2-1, with D uncertain. V gave up 3 bases and J gave up 0 bases, with 11 bases separating them. Germline loops: CDR1 KGHDR, CDR2 SFDVKD. CDR3 length equals 16 residues. CDR3 protein: CATSDQPSSSYNEQFF. In DNA, the CDR3 is TGTGCCACCAGTGATCAACCAAGTAGCTCCTACAATGAGCAGTTCTTC.

This clonotype was detected many times. The rearrangement uses TRBV29-1 and TRBJ2-7; D is ambiguous. This CDR3 region has 17 residues. Between the trimmed V and J ends, which lost 3 bases and 0 bases, there was a span of 21 bases. Germline CDR1 SQVTM, CDR2 ANQGSEA. CDR3 nucleotides: TGCAGCGTTGAGGGCTTATATCCTGACCTGGGCTCCTACGAGCAGTACTTC. Protein sequence: CSVEGLYPDLGSYEQYF.

There are many counts of this clonotype. This CDR3 reads CASSFRSGSEQYF. The CDR3 DNA reads as TGTGCCAGCAGTTTTAGAAGCGGGTCCGAGCAGTACTTC. The chain links TRBV12-3 or TRBV12-4 to TRBJ2-7; D might be TRBD2 (6 bases). The CDR3 covers 13 residues. The V end was cut by 3 bases, the J end by 6 bases, with 12 bases between.

V is TRBV6-2 or TRBV6-3 and J is TRBJ2-5, with no clear D. V gave up 0 bases and J gave up 1 base, with 12 bases separating them. Germline V gene lookup returns CDR1 MNHEY and CDR2 SVGEGT. CDR3 length equals 16 residues. CDR3 loop: CASSYSVGFPQETQYF. The CDR3 bases are TGTGCCAGCAGTTACTCGGTGGGGTTTCCCCAAGAGACCCAGTACTTC.

In its sample, this clonotype was seen many times. The chain employs TRBV5-4 and TRBJ2-5, with 8 bases matching TRBD2. The V and J ends lost 4 bases and 2 bases, in that order; junction bases with no gene match: 7. CDR1 is SGHNT, CDR2 YYREEE, per germline (reference sequence). The CDR3 is 15 residues long. CDR3 nucleotides: TGTGCCAGCAGCATCCAAGCGGGAGCTCAAGAGACCCAGTACTTC. Translating it yields CASSIQAGAQETQYF.

This chain connects TRBV28 to TRBJ2-7, with a possible D match to TRBD2 (5 bases). CDR3 length: 21 residues. V was pared by 1 base and J by 0 bases, with 28 bases between. CDR1 and CDR2 from the germline V gene are MDHEN and SYDVKM. In DNA, the CDR3 is TGTGCCAGCAGTTTATCTCTAGCCAACCTTTGGACTTCTACCCCCTCCTACGAGCAGTACTTC. This gives the protein CASSLSLANLWTSTPSYEQYF.

In this sample, this clonotype turned up many times. The rearrangement joins TRBV11-2 to TRBJ1-1; D remains unclear. There are 14 residues in the CDR3. The V gene lost 0 bases and the J gene lost 5 bases, with 10 bases spanning the gap. Germline values: CDR1 SGHAT, CDR2 FQNNGV. The CDR3 sequence is CASSLDLLMTEAFF. CDR3 coding DNA: TGTGCCAGCAGCTTAGATCTATTGATGACTGAAGCTTTCTTT.

The chain recombines TRBV20-1 with TRBJ2-7; D possibly uses TRBD1 or TRBD2 (5 bases each). V gave up 0 bases and J gave up 5 bases, with 8 bases separating them. This CDR3 has 12 amino acids. Germline assignment: CDR1 DFQATT and CDR2 SNEGSKA (reference sequence). The CDR3 reads CSAREGENEQYF. The CDR3 region has the DNA TGCAGTGCTAGAGAGGGGGAAAACGAGCAGTACTTC.

This clonotype was observed at least ten times. V and J are TRBV29-1 and TRBJ2-1, with 7 bases identical to TRBD1. The CDR3 is 14 residues long. V dropped 4 bases and J dropped 9; count of bases not matched to a gene: 12. The germline V gene has CDR1 SQVTM and CDR2 ANQGSEA. CDR3 protein: CSVGSRAGGTEQFF. The CDR3 coding sequence is TGCAGCGTTGGGTCTCGTGCAGGGGGTACTGAGCAGTTCTTC.

This clonotype turned up a few times. This rearrangement joins TRBV6-5 to TRBJ1-1; the D is unclear. Trimming stripped 1 base from V and 1 base from J, with 10 bases between. Germline V lookup: CDR1 MNHEY, CDR2 SVGAGI. The CDR3 is made up of 15 amino acids. The CDR3 DNA reads as TGTGCCAGCAGTTACTATTTCGGATCGAACACTGAAGCTTTCTTT. This sequence encodes CASSYYFGSNTEAFF.